A single sample gave rise to the 20 T cell receptor beta chains below, sequenced in a study of CD8+ T cells in alopecia areata. Once RNA had been extracted, it was reverse transcribed into cDNA to act as the sequencing template. The method was immunoSEQ multiplex PCR; TCRdb's version includes in-frame clones alone and lacks a portion of them. The sample has approximately 110,000 clones, none seen only once. Material: lesional skin. The receptors stem from a C3H/HeJ mouse with alopecia areata. For the strain, the MHC haplotype given is H2-k.

As concerns this clone: Gene names follow the mouse nomenclature. The CDR3 goes on 4 residues after the read ends, and that part is filled in from the germline J gene. The gene calls are TRBV1 and TRBJ2-5; 7 bases fit TRBD1. The CDR3 extends over 16 amino acids. With 0 bases clipped from V and 3 bases from J, the junction kept 6 bases outside the gene matches. The germline V gene encodes CDR1 NSQYPW and CDR2 LRSPGD (reference sequence). The CDR3 loop reads CTCSADGGTEQDTQYF. The sequenced CDR3 bases are TGCACCTGCAGTGCAGATGGAGGGACAGAACAAGAC.

This clone was recorded many times. The genes and germline here are from mouse. Sequencing ends 4 residues short of the CDR3 end; the germline J gene provides the rest. V is TRBV13-3 and J is TRBJ2-7; possible D gene TRBD2, 6 bases. The germline gives CDR1 NNHDY, CDR2 SYVADS. CDR3 length equals 15 residues. V lost 5 bases to trimming and J lost 0 bases, with 15 bases between them. Here the CDR3 reads CASRVDWPSSYEQYF. CDR3 bases read: TGTGCCAGCAGGGTTGACTGGCCTAGCTCCTAT.

This clone was detected ten times or more. The genes are named according to mouse. The read falls 4 residues short of the CDR3 end, and the missing part is taken from the germline J gene. The V and J genes are TRBV13-3 and TRBJ2-1; TRBD2 aligns across 7 bases. This CDR3 spans 14 amino acids. Unmatched junction bases numbered 3, after V lost 6 bases and J lost 0 bases. The germline V gene encodes CDR1 NNHDY and CDR2 SYVADS. CDR3 sequence: CASNGLDNYAEQFF. The part of the CDR3 DNA that was read is TGTGCCAGCAATGGACTGGATAACTATGCT.

In its sample, this clone was seen a few times. The protein TCRdb lists differs from the translation of the DNA at residue 13; the protein given here is translated from the DNA itself. The genes are named according to mouse. Coverage ceases 3 residues before the CDR3 finishes, and the germline J gene fills in the end. The rearrangement uses TRBV13-3 and TRBJ1-6; weak D call: TRBD1 (6 bases). TRBJ1-6 is assigned to the ORF class and has an uncertain function. The germline V gene has CDR1 NNHDY and CDR2 SYVADS. The ends were cut back, 1 base at V and 0 bases at J, with 8 bases in the middle. The CDR3 runs 16 residues. The CDR3 is CASSDRTDSYNSPLYF. The covered CDR3 bases are TGTGCCAGCAGTGATAGGACAGATTCCTATAATTCGCCC.

A remark on this clone: Mouse germline and gene names are used. The read falls 4 residues short of the CDR3 end, and the missing part is taken from the germline J gene. J is TRBJ2-1 and V is TRBV1; 10 nucleotides align to TRBD1. This CDR3 spans 14 amino acids. The germline V gene encodes CDR1 NSQYPW and CDR2 LRSPGD (reference sequence). This CDR3 is CTCSAPGQGPEQFF. Incomplete CDR3 DNA: TGCACCTGCAGTGCCCCGGGACAGGGGCCT.

With regard to this clone: Here the gene names and germline are mouse. The read halts 4 residues ahead of the CDR3 end, with the missing end drawn from the germline J gene. In the same sample, other DNA sequences code for this CDR3. J is TRBJ2-1 and V is TRBV13-2; 11 bases fit TRBD2. CDR3 size: 15 residues. CDR1 is NNHNN, CDR2 SYGAGS, per germline (reference sequence). J was trimmed by 4 bases and V by 4 bases; bases with no gene match: 4. CDR3 bases read: TGTGCCAGCGGTCCCGACTGGGGGGGGTATGCT. It is translated as CASGPDWGGYA. The full CDR3 is CASGPDWGGYAEQFF.

Turning to this clone: The gene names given are mouse names. The sequenced part of the CDR3 DNA is TGTGCTAGCAGTCCGGACTGGGGGGGCGCTAACACCGGG. It specifies CASSPDWGGANTG. The whole CDR3 sequence reads CASSPDWGGANTGQLYF. V and J are TRBV17 and TRBJ2-2, with 13 bases lining up with TRBD2. The read ends 4 residues early relative to the CDR3; the germline J gene fills the gap. The length of the CDR3 is 17 residues. With V trimmed by 5 bases and J by 2 bases, 5 bases remained unmatched. The germline CDR1 and CDR2 sequences are MNHDT and YYDKIL.

This clone was detected only a few times. The germline and genes are mouse ones. The read terminates 4 residues ahead of where the CDR3 ends, so the germline J gene completes it. The chain couples TRBV13-3 to TRBJ2-3, with TRBD2 identical over 7 bases. Germline CDR1 and CDR2: NNHDY and SYVADS. The CDR3 has 16 residues. The V and J ends lost 2 bases and 0 bases, in that order; junction bases with no gene match: 6. The sequenced CDR3 bases are TGTGCCAGCAGTGAACTGGGGTCGTCTAGTGCAGAA. This encodes CASSELGSSSAE. The CDR3 in full is CASSELGSSSAETLYF.

A word on this clone: Mouse germline and gene names are used. The read gets to within 4 residues of the CDR3 end, and the germline J gene fills in the rest. The V and J genes are TRBV31 and TRBJ2-7, with 9 bases that match TRBD2. Unmatched junction bases numbered 5, after V lost 2 bases and J lost 0 bases. Germline CDR1 GKSSPN, CDR2 SITVG. The CDR3 runs 15 residues. CDR3 in amino acids: CAWSARTGDSYEQYF. Partial CDR3 DNA: TGTGCCTGGAGTGCACGGACTGGGGACTCCTAT.

A remark on this clone: Here the gene names and germline are mouse. The CDR3 goes on 4 residues after the read ends, and that part is filled in from the germline J gene. The chain has TRBV13-3 and TRBJ2-2; 11 bases line up with TRBD1. The CDR3 is 16 residues long. The germline gives CDR1 NNHDY, CDR2 SYVADS. The ends lost 5 bases at V and 3 bases at J; junction bases unmatched: 6. CDR3 DNA (partial): TGTGCCAGCAGCCGGACAGGGGGCGCGGACACCGGG. Translated, it gives CASSRTGGADTG. The entire CDR3 reads CASSRTGGADTGQLYF.

With regard to this clone: Gene names are mouse gene names. The read terminates 4 residues ahead of where the CDR3 ends, so the germline J gene completes it. The rearrangement joins TRBV5 to TRBJ2-1; D possibly corresponds to TRBD2 (7 bases). This CDR3 has 16 residues. Looked up from germline, CDR1 is LGHNA and CDR2 is YNLKQL (reference sequence). The V gene lost 1 base and the J gene lost 0 bases, with 10 bases spanning the gap. The CDR3 is CASSQGGAPNYAEQFF. Incomplete CDR3 DNA: TGTGCCAGCAGCCAAGGGGGGGCGCCTAACTATGCT.

The table lists this clone with a few counts. The genes are named according to mouse. The read is 4 residues too short to cover the CDR3 end, so that end is filled in from the germline J gene. The gene calls are TRBV13-3 and TRBJ2-1, with D possibly matching TRBD1 (6 bases). Germline loops: CDR1 NNHDY, CDR2 SYVADS. CDR3 length: 14 residues. Incomplete CDR3 DNA: TGTGCCAGCAGCTCCCAGGGGAGGGGGGCT. Translated, it gives CASSSQGRGA. In full, the CDR3 reads CASSSQGRGAEQFF.

This clone was seen only a few times. The genes are named according to mouse. With the read ending 4 residues before the CDR3 end, the germline J gene is used to fill in that end. This chain joins TRBV13-3 and TRBJ2-3, with a possible D match to TRBD1 (5 bases). The V end lost 2 bases, the J end lost 0 bases, and 13 bases lay between the germline ends. CDR3 length: 16 amino acids. Germline V gene lookup returns CDR1 NNHDY and CDR2 SYVADS. The sequenced CDR3 bases are TGTGCCAGCAGTGAACAGGAAGAAGTTAGTGCAGAA. It codes for CASSEQEEVSAE. The CDR3, in full, reads CASSEQEEVSAETLYF.

On this clone itself: TCRdb and the translated DNA give different amino acids at residue 12; the protein presented here is the one translated from the DNA. Here the gene names and germline are mouse. The missing CDR3 end, 3 residues past where the read stops, is filled in from the germline J gene. The chain uses TRBV1 and TRBJ1-6; D is undetermined. TRBJ1-6 falls under the ORF class, with uncertain function. The CDR3 is 15 amino acids. V dropped 0 bases and J dropped 3 bases, with 6 bases sitting between them. The V gene's germline CDR1 is NSQYPW and CDR2 LRSPGD (reference sequence). The CDR3 bases that were read are TGCACCTGCAGTGCAGATCAGATCTATAATTCGCCC. Translated, it gives CTCSADQIYNSP. In full, the CDR3 is CTCSADQIYNSPLYF.

This clone was seen a few times. Germline and genes here are mouse. The read ends 4 residues early relative to the CDR3; the germline J gene fills the gap. J is TRBJ2-2 and V is TRBV13-3; the D gene is possibly TRBD2 (6 bases). V was trimmed by 0 bases and J by 5 bases, leaving 8 bases between them. The CDR3 covers 14 residues. Germline CDR1 and CDR2: NNHDY and SYVADS. The DNA read from the CDR3 is TGTGCCAGCAGTGATGCAGGACTGACCGGG. Amino acid sequence: CASSDAGLTG. The whole CDR3 sequence is CASSDAGLTGQLYF.

There are a few counts of this clone. Germline and genes: mouse. The read gets to within 4 residues of the CDR3 end, and the germline J gene fills in the rest. The chain carries TRBV19 and TRBJ2-7; 8 bases match TRBD1. CDR1 is FNHDT, CDR2 SITEND, per germline (reference sequence). This CDR3 is built from 13 residues. CDR3 residues: CASSSTGGYEQYF. The sequenced CDR3 bases are TGTGCCAGCAGCTCTACAGGGGGGTAT.

On this clone itself: Mouse germline and gene names are used. The missing CDR3 end, 4 residues past where the read stops, is filled in from the germline J gene. The chain is built from TRBV17 and TRBJ2-2; TRBD1 matches 8 bases. Looked up from germline, CDR1 is MNHDT and CDR2 is YYDKIL. V shed 8 bases, J shed 4 bases, and the junction held 6 bases outside the gene matches. The CDR3 loop spans 14 amino acids. CDR3 sequence: CASGPRGPTGQLYF. The CDR3 bases that were read are TGTGCTAGCGGGCCCAGGGGGCCCACCGGG. The full variable domain, completed using reference TRBV17 and TRBJ2-2, is DTTVKQNPRYKLARVGKPVNLICSQTMNHDTMYWYQKKPNQAPKLLLFYYDKILNREADTFEKFQSSRPNNSFCSLYIGSAGLEYSAMYLCASGPRGPTGQLYFGEGSKLTVL.

This clone has just a few counts. The gene symbols are mouse symbols. Sequencing ends 4 residues short of the CDR3 end; the germline J gene provides the rest. The chain uses TRBV16 and TRBJ2-3, with 7 nucleotides matching TRBD2. V was pared by 2 bases and J by 0 bases, with 2 bases of the junction left unmatched. The CDR3 sequence is 15 residues long. Germline V gene sequence: CDR1 SGHSA, CDR2 FRNQAP. CDR3 region: CASSLPWGSAETLYF. The part of the CDR3 DNA that was read is TGTGCAAGCAGCTTACCCTGGGGGAGTGCAGAA.

Note on this clone: The genes and germline here are from mouse. The part of the CDR3 DNA that was read is TGTGCCAGCAGTACCGGGATGACTGGGGGATACCAAGAC. Translating gives CASSTGMTGGYQD. The whole CDR3 sequence reads CASSTGMTGGYQDTQYF. The V gene is TRBV19, the J gene TRBJ2-5, with 9 bases lining up with TRBD2. The read falls 4 residues short of the CDR3 end, and the missing part is taken from the germline J gene. The germline gives CDR1 FNHDT, CDR2 SITEND (reference sequence). The CDR3 totals 17 residues. V shed 3 bases and J 1 base; nucleotides not matched to a gene: 9.

This clone was recorded a few times. Mouse gene names and germline throughout. The missing CDR3 end, 4 residues past where the read stops, is filled in from the germline J gene. This chain links TRBV1 with TRBJ2-3; 8 bases are shared with TRBD1. V lost 2 bases and J lost 0; bases outside the gene matches: 7. Germline V gives CDR1 NSQYPW, CDR2 LRSPGD (reference sequence). The CDR3 consists of 17 residues. This CDR3 reads CTCSASGTGSSAETLYF. The DNA read from the CDR3 is TGCACCTGCAGTGCATCCGGGACAGGATCTAGTGCAGAA.